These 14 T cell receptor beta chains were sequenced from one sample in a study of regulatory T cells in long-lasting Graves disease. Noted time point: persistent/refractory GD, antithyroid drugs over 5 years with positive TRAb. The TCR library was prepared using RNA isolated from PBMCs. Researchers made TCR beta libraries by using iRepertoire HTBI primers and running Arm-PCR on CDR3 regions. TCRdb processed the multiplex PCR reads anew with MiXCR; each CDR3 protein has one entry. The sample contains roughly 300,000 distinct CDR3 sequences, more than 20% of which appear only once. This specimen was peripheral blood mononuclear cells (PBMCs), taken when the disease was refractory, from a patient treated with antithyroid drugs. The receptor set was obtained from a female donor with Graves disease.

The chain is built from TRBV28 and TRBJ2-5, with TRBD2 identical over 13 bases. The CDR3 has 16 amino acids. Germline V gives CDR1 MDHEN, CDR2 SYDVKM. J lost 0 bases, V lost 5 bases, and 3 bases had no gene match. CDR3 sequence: CASSVGTSGNQETQYF. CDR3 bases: TGTGCCAGCAGTGTCGGGACTAGCGGGAACCAAGAGACCCAGTACTTC. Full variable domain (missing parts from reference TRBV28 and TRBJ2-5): DVKVTQSSRYLVKRTGEKVFLECVQDMDHENMFWYRQDPGLGLRLIYFSYDVKMKEKGDIPEGYSVSREKKERFSLILESASTNQTSMYLCASSVGTSGNQETQYFGPGTRLLVL.

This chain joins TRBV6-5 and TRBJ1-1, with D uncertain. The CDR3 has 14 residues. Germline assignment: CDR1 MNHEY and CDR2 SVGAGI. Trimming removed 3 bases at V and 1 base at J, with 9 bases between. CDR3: CASSYLSKNTEAFF. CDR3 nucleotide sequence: TGTGCCAGCAGTTATCTTTCGAAGAACACTGAAGCTTTCTTT.

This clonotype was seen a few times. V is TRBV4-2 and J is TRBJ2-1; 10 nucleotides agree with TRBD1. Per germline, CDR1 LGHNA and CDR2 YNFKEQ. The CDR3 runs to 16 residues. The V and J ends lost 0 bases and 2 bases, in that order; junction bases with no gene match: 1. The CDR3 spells CASSQDGTGAYNEQFF. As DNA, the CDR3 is TGTGCCAGCAGCCAAGACGGGACAGGGGCCTACAATGAGCAGTTCTTC.

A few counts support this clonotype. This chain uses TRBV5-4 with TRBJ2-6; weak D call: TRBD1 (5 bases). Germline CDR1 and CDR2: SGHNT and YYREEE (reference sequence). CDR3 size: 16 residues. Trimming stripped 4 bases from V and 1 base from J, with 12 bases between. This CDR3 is CASSPATASGANVLTF. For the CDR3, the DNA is TGTGCCAGCAGCCCCGCGACAGCTTCTGGGGCCAACGTCCTGACTTTC.

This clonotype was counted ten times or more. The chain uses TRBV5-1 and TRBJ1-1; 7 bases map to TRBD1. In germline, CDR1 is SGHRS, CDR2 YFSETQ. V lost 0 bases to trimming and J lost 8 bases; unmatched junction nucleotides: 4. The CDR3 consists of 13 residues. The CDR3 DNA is TGCGCCAGCAGCTTGGCCGGGACAGACGAAGCTTTCTTT. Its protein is CASSLAGTDEAFF.

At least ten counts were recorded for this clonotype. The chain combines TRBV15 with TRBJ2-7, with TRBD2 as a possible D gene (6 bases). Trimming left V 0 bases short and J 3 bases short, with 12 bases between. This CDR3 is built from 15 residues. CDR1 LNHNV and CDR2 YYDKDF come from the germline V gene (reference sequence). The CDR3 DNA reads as TGTGCCACCAGCAGAGATACTAGCCGATACTACGAGCAGTACTTC. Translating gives CATSRDTSRYYEQYF.

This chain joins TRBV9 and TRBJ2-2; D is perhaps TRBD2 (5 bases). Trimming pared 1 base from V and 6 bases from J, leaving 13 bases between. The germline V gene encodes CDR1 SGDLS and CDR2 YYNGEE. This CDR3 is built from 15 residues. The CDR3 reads CASSVHPSNAGELFF. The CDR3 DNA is TGTGCCAGCAGCGTACATCCTAGCAACGCCGGGGAGCTGTTTTTT.

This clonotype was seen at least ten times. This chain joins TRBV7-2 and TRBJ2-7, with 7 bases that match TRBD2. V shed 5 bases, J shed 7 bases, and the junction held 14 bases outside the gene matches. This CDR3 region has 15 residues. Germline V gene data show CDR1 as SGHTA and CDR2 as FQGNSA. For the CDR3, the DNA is TGTGCCAGCAGCCCCAGGGAGGGCGTCCCTCGAGAGCAGTACTTC. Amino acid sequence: CASSPREGVPREQYF.

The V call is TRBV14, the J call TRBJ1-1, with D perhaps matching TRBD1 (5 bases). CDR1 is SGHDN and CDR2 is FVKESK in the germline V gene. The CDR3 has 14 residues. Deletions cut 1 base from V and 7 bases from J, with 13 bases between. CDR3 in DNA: TGTGCCAGCAGCCAAGCATTGGGAGGGGTTGAAGCTTTCTTT. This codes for CASSQALGGVEAFF.

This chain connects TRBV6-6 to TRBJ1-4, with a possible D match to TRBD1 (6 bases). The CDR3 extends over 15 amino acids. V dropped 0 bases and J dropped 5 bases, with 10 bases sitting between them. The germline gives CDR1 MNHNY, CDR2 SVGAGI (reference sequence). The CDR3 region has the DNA TGTGCCAGCAGTTACTCGGGGGGCGGGAATGAAAAACTGTTTTTT. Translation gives CASSYSGGGNEKLFF.

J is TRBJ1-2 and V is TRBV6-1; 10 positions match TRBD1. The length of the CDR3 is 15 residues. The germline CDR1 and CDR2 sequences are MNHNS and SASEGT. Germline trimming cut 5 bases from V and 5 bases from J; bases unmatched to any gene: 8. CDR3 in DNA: TGTGCCAGCAGTAAGGACAGGGGGGACTCTTATGGCTACACCTTC. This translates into CASSKDRGDSYGYTF.

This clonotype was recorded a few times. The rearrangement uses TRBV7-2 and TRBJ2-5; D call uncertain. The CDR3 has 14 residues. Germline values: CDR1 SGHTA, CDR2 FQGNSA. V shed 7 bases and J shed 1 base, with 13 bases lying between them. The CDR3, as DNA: TGTGCCAGCACCCCCGTGTGGGTCCAAGAGACCCAGTACTTC. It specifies CASTPVWVQETQYF. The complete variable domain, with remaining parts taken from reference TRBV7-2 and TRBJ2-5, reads GAGVSQSPSNKVTEKGKDVELRCDPISGHTALYWYRQSLGQGLEFLIYFQGNSAPDKSGLPSDRFSAERTGGSVSTLTIQRTQQEDSAVYLCASTPVWVQETQYFGPGTRLLVL.

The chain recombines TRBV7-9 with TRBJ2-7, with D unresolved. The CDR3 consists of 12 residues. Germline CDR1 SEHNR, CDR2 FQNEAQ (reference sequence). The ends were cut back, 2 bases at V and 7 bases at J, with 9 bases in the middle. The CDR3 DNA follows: TGTGCCAGCAGCTTACTCTCTTTGGAGCAGTACTTC. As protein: CASSLLSLEQYF. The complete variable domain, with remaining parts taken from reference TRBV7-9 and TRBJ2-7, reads DTGVSQNPRHKITKRGQNVTFRCDPISEHNRLYWYRQTLGQGPEFLTYFQNEAQLEKSRLLSDRFSAERPKGSFSTLEIQRTEQGDSAMYLCASSLLSLEQYFGPGTRLTVT.

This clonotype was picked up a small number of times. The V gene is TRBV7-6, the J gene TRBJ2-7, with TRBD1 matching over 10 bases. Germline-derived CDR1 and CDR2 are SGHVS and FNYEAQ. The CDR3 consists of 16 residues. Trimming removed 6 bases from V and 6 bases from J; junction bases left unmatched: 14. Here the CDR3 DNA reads TGTGCCAGCAGAAAGGGTGGGACAGGGGTGCTTTGCGAGCAGTACTTC. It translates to CASRKGGTGVLCEQYF.